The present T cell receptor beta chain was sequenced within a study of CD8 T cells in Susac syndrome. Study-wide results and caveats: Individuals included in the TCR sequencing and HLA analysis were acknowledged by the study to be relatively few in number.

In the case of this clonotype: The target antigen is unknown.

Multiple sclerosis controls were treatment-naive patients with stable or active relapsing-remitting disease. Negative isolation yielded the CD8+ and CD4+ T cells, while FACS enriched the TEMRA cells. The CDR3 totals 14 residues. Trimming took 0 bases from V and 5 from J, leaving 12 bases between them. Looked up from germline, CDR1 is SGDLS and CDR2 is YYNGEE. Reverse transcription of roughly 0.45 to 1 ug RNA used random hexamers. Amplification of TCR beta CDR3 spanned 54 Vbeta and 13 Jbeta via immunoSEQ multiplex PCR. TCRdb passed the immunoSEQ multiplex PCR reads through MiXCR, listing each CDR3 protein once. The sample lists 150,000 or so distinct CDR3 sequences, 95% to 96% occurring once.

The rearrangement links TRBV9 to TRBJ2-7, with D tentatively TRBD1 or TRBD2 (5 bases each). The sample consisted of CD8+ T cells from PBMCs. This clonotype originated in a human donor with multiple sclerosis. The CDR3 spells CASSVGGRDDEQYF. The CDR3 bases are TGTGCCAGCAGCGTAGGTGGCAGGGACGACGAGCAGTACTTC.